The 9 T cell receptor beta chains below come from one sample, sequenced in a study of control samples from healthy donors and cancer patients. Repertoires were generated with immunoSEQ multiplex PCR, while TCRdb's copy carries only in-frame clones and drops some. The sample includes more than 85,000 clones, 70% to 85% seen only once; the top ten take about 38%. Source material: PBMCs. These TCRs come from a man between 65 and 85 years old with lung cancer.

This clone has only one observation. V usage is TRBV19 and J usage is TRBJ1-4; D gene unclear. Germline-derived CDR1 and CDR2 are LNHDA and SQIVND (reference sequence). The CDR3 runs to 15 residues. V lost 4 bases to trimming and J lost 0 bases, with 9 bases between them. This CDR3 reads CASSREVPTNEKLFF. For the CDR3, the DNA is TGTGCCAGTAGTAGAGAGGTCCCAACTAATGAAAAACTGTTTTTT.

The table lists this clone with a count of one. The rearrangement links TRBV5-8 to TRBJ2-7; D might be TRBD1 or TRBD2, each matching 7 bases. V lost 0 bases to trimming and J lost 4 bases, with 20 bases between them. Germline V gene data show CDR1 as SGHTS and CDR2 as YDEGEE. There are 17 residues in the CDR3. The CDR3 sequence: CASSLARQGGSTYEQYF. CDR3 DNA: TGTGCCAGCAGCTTGGCCCGACAGGGAGGGTCGACGTACGAGCAGTACTTC.

The V call is TRBV5-1, the J call TRBJ2-3; 7 bases map to TRBD1. Germline V gene data show CDR1 as SGHRS and CDR2 as YFSETQ. Losses at the gene ends were 4 bases for V and 3 bases for J; bases not matched to a gene: 5. CDR3 size: 14 residues. The CDR3 here is CASSDSTGTDTQYF. In DNA, the CDR3 is TGCGCCAGCAGCGATTCGACAGGGACAGATACGCAGTATTTT.

The chain uses TRBV2 and TRBJ1-6, with 8 bases aligning to TRBD1. Trimming cost V 4 bases and J 7 bases; bases outside gene matches: 3. Germline-derived CDR1 and CDR2 are SNHLY and FYNNEI. This CDR3 comprises 14 residues. For the CDR3, the DNA is TGTGCCAGCAGTGGACAGGGGACGAATTCACCCCTCCACTTT. Translation: CASSGQGTNSPLHF.

The chain links TRBV5-6 to TRBJ2-3; TRBD2 matches 12 bases. J gave up 0 bases and V 3 bases, and 11 bases lay outside the gene matches. The CDR3 contains 19 residues. The germline CDR1 and CDR2 sequences are SGHDT and YYEEEE. The CDR3 loop reads CASSWGPSGGAGSTDTQYF. CDR3 DNA: TGTGCCAGCAGCTGGGGACCTAGCGGGGGGGCCGGGAGCACAGATACGCAGTATTTT.

The rearrangement joins TRBV19 to TRBJ1-5, with D possibly being TRBD1 (5 bases). CDR3 length equals 13 residues. Germline values: CDR1 LNHDA, CDR2 SQIVND (reference sequence). Trimming took 6 bases from V and 5 from J, leaving 11 bases between them. The CDR3 DNA sequence: TGTGCCAGTAGGACGGGGGTAGATCAGCCCCAGCATTTT. Protein product: CASRTGVDQPQHF.

The chain links TRBV4-2 to TRBJ2-1; tentative D call: TRBD1 (6 bases). V was shortened by 1 base and J by 13 bases, with 23 bases between the two germline ends. CDR3 length: 16 residues. Germline CDR1 LGHNA, CDR2 YNFKEQ. CDR3 sequence reads: CASSQAEPTGKASQFF. CDR3 sequence (DNA): TGTGCCAGCAGCCAAGCAGAGCCCACAGGGAAGGCCAGTCAGTTCTTC.

The rearrangement links TRBV6-1 to TRBJ1-5; 7 nucleotides align to TRBD1. The ends lost 2 bases at V and 1 base at J; junction bases unmatched: 5. The germline gives CDR1 MNHNS, CDR2 SASEGT. CDR3 size: 16 residues. The DNA of the CDR3 is TGTGCCAGCAGTGAAAGTACAGGGGTGAGCAATCAGCCCCAGCATTTT. Amino acids: CASSESTGVSNQPQHF.

The CDR3 bases are TGCAGCGCTAGAGAGGGAGGAGGCACTGAAGCTTTCTTT. This encodes CSAREGGGTEAFF. This chain uses TRBV29-1 with TRBJ1-1; no clear D. The CDR3 has 13 amino acids. Germline V CDR1 and CDR2: SQVTM, ANQGSEA. The V end was cut by 7 bases, the J end by 4 bases, with 16 bases between.